The entry below gives a single TCR beta chain sequence along with its context. The data were obtained in a study of blood T cell repertoires in COVID-19. Cohort 3 donors were reported recovered after two negative PCRs, clearance, or symptom resolution. As processed by the authors: Amplified reference gene primers provided the basis for estimating nucleated cell counts. Sequencing used immunoSEQ multiplex PCR; TCRdb keeps in-frame clones, though not all of them. V and J calls and clone size come straight from that table; D and trimming were deduced from the DNA. Counted here are approximately 240,000 clones, 75% to 95% occurring once; the ten biggest clones make up 1.9%. Sequenced material: PBMCs or T cells enriched from blood (not recorded which). The receptor was isolated from a woman between 18 and 30 years old who had recovered from COVID-19.

The CDR3 loop is CATSRDRGGHEQFF. The CDR3 DNA sequence: TGTGCCACCAGCAGAGATCGGGGGGGCCATGAGCAGTTCTTC. V usage is TRBV15 and J usage is TRBJ2-1; 8 bases fit TRBD2. The trim removed 0 bases at V and 8 bases at J, leaving 3 bases unmatched. Germline CDR1 and CDR2: LNHNV and YYDKDF (reference sequence). CDR3 length equals 14 residues.